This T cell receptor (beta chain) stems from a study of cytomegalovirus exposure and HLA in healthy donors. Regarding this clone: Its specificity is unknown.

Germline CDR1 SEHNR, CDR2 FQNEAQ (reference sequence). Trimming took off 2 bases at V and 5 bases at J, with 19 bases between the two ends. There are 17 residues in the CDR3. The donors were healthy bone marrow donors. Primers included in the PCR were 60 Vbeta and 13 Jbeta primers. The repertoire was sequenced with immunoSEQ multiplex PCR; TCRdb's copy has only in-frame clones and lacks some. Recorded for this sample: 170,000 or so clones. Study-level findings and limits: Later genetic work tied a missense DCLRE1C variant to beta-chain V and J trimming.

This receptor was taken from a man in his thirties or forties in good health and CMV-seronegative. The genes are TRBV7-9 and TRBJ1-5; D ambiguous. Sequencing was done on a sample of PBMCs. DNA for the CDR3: TGTGCCAGCAGCTTATTTCTAGAGAAATCGTTAGATCAGCCCCAGCATTTT. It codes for CASSLFLEKSLDQPQHF.